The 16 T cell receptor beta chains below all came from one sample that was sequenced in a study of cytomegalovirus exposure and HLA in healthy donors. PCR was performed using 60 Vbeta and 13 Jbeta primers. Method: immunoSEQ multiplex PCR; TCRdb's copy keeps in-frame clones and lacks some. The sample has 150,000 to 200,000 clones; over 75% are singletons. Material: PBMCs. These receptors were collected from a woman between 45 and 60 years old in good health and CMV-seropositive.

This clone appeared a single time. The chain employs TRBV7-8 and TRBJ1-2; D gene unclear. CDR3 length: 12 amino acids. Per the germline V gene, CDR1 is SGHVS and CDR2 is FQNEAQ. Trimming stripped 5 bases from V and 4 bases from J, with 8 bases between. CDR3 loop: CASSPSLYGYTF. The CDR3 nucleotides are TGTGCCAGCAGCCCTAGCCTCTATGGCTACACCTTC.

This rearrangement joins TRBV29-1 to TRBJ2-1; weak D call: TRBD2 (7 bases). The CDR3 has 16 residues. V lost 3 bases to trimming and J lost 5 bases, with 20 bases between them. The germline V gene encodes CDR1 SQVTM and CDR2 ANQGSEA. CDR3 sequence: CSVDAWGGIANNEQFF. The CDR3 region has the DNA TGCAGCGTTGACGCGTGGGGGGGCATTGCGAACAATGAGCAGTTCTTC.

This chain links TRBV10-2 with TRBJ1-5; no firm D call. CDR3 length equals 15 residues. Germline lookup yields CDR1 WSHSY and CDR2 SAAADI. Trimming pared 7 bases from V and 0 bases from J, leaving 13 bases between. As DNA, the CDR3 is TGCGCCAGCAAAGAGGGAGGGTATAGCAATCAGCCCCAGCATTTT. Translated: CASKEGGYSNQPQHF.

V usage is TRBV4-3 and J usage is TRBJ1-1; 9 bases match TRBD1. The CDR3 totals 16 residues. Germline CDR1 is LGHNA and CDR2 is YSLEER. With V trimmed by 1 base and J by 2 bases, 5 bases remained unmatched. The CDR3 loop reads CASSQGPGQGNTEAFF. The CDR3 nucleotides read TGCGCCAGCAGCCAAGGTCCGGGACAGGGTAACACTGAAGCTTTCTTT.

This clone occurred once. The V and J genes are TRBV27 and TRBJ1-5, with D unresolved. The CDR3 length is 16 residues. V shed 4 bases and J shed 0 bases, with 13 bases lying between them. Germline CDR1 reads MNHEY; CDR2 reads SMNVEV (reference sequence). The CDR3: CASSSDPRYSNQPQHF. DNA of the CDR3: TGTGCCAGCAGTTCCGACCCTAGATATAGCAATCAGCCCCAGCATTTT.

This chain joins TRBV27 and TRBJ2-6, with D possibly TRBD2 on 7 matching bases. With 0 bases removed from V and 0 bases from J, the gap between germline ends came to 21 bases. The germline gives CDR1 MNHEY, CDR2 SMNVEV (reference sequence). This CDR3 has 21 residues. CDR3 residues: CASSLSVFRGADPSGANVLTF. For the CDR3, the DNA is TGTGCCAGCAGTTTATCGGTCTTTCGGGGGGCGGACCCCTCTGGGGCCAACGTCCTGACTTTC.

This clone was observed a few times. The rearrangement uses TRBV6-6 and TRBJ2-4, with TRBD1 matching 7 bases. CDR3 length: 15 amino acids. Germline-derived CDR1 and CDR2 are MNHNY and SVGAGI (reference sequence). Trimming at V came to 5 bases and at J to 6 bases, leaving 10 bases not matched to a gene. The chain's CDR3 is CASSPEPGQSNIQYF. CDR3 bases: TGTGCCAGCAGTCCTGAGCCGGGACAGTCAAACATTCAGTACTTC.

The CDR3 protein is CASSMTSGSYNEQFF. The CDR3 region has the DNA TGTGCCAGCAGCATGACTAGCGGGAGTTACAATGAGCAGTTCTTC. This chain uses TRBV5-4 with TRBJ2-1; 12 bases map to TRBD2. There are 15 residues in the CDR3. V shed 4 bases, J shed 4 bases, and the junction held 3 bases outside the gene matches. Germline V gene data show CDR1 as SGHNT and CDR2 as YYREEE (reference sequence).

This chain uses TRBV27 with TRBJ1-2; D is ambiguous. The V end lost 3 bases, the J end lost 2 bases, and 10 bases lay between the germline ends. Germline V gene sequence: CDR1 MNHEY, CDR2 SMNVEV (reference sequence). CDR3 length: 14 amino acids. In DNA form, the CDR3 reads TGTGCCAGCAGTTTTTCGGGTGTCAACTATGGCTACACCTTC. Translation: CASSFSGVNYGYTF.

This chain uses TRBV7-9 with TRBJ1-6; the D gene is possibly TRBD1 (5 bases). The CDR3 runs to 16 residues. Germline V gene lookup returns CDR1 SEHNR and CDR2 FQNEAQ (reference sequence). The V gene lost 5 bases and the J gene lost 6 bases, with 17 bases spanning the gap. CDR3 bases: TGTGCCAGCAGCGCCCGTGGGGGGGACCCTAATTCACCCCTCCACTTT. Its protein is CASSARGGDPNSPLHF.

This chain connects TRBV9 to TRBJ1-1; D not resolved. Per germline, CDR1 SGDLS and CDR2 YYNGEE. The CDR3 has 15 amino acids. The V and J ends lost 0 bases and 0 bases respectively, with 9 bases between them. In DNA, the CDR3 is TGTGCCAGCAGCGTAGGCGGAGTTTTGAACACTGAAGCTTTCTTT. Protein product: CASSVGGVLNTEAFF.

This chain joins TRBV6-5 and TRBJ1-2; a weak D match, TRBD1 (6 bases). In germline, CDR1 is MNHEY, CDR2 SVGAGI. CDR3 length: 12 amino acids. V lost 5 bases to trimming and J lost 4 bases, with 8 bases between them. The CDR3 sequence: CASSQQGYGYTF. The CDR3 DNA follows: TGTGCCAGCAGTCAACAGGGCTATGGCTACACCTTC.

For the CDR3, the DNA is TGTGCCAGCAGCGGGGGCGAACAGGGGGCCCGGCGGCCCCAGCATTTT. It yields the protein CASSGGEQGARRPQHF. The chain links TRBV5-8 to TRBJ1-5; TRBD1 matches 9 bases. There are 16 residues in the CDR3. Germline assignment: CDR1 SGHTS and CDR2 YDEGEE. With V trimmed by 4 bases and J by 9 bases, 14 bases remained unmatched.

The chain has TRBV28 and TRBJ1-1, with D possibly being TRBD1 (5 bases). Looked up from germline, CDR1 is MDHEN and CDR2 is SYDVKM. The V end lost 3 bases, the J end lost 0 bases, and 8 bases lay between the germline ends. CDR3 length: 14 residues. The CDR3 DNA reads TGTGCCAGCAGTTTTGGGGGGGTGAACACTGAAGCTTTCTTT. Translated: CASSFGGVNTEAFF.

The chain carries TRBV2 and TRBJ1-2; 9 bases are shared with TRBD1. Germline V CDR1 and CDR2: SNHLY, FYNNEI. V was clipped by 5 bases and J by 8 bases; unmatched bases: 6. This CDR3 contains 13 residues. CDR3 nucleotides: TGTGCCAGCAGTCCGCGGACAGGGGACGGCTACACCTTC. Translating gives CASSPRTGDGYTF. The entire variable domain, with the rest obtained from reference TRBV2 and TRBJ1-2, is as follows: EPEVTQTPSHQVTQMGQEVILRCVPISNHLYFYWYRQILGQKVEFLVSFYNNEISEKSEIFDDQFSVERPDGSNFTLKIRSTKLEDSAMYFCASSPRTGDGYTFGSGTRLTVV.

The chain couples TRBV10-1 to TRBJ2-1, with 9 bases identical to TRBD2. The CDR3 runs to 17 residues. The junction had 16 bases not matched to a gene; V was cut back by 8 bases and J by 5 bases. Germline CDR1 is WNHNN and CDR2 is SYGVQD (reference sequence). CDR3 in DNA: TGCGCCAGCTCGGATCAGCGGGGGGCCTTCTCGAACAATGAGCAGTTCTTC. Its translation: CASSDQRGAFSNNEQFF.